A single T cell receptor beta chain is shown here with its context. Sequenced by immunoSEQ multiplex PCR; TCRdb stores in-frame clones only, minus some. The table includes around 250,000 clones, more than 75% detected once. Trimming removed 1 base at V and 7 bases at J, with 8 bases between. The CDR3 is 12 amino acids. Looked up from germline, CDR1 is LNHDA and CDR2 is SQIVND (reference sequence). This specimen comes from a study of blood T cell repertoires in COVID-19. At the level of the study: Material from acute and convalescent COVID-19 was sourced from the United States, Italy and Spain. PBMCs, B-cell-depleted T cells, or T cells provided the cDNA or gDNA that made up the material.

Enrolled through a virtual design, the participants were between roughly 18 and 90 years of age and came from fewer than 30 US areas. Two negative PCRs, clearance, or symptom resolution had been documented for recovered Cohort 3 donors. Sequencing used PBMCs or T cells enriched from blood (not recorded which). This sequence joins TRBV19 and TRBJ2-7; no clear D gene. The origin of this receptor is a woman aged 50 to 60 who had recovered from COVID-19. CDR3: CASSIGVGEQYF. The CDR3 DNA is TGTGCCAGTAGTATAGGCGTCGGGGAGCAGTACTTC.